This T cell receptor (beta chain) came from a study of blood T cell repertoires in COVID-19. V shed 0 bases, J shed 1 base, and the junction held 0 bases outside the gene matches. The CDR3 contains 14 residues. Germline V gene lookup returns CDR1 SGHRS and CDR2 YFSETQ. The repertoire was sequenced with immunoSEQ multiplex PCR; TCRdb's copy has only in-frame clones and lacks some. Seen here are approximately 200,000 clones, more than 80% observed once, and the top ten hold about 8.3%. The chain employs TRBV5-1 and TRBJ2-5; 7 nucleotides agree with TRBD1. This clonotype originated in a woman aged 80 or older with COVID-19, enrolled during active disease. Sample: peripheral blood. DNA for the CDR3: TGCGCCAGCAGCTTGGGGGACAGCCAAGAGACCCAGTACTTC. This codes for CASSLGDSQETQYF. Filled out from reference TRBV5-1 and TRBJ2-5, the complete variable domain reads KAGVTQTPRYLIKTRGQQVTLSCSPISGHRSVSWYQQTPGQGLQFLFEYFSETQRNKGNFPGRFSGRQFSNSRSEMNVSTLELGDSALYLCASSLGDSQETQYFGPGTRLLVL.